The T cell receptor (beta chain) under discussion was sequenced for a study of CD8+CD57+ T cells in acquired aplastic anemia. Trimming took 11 bases from V and 8 from J, leaving 18 bases between them. Germline CDR1 and CDR2: KGHDR and SFDVKD. This CDR3 contains 14 residues. Those patients picked for sequencing had displayed CD8+CD57+ cell expansion on flow cytometry. Acquired aplastic anemia of severe grade affected all patients. Prior therapy had not been administered to any patient at the time of blood sampling. This clonotype is a singleton in its sample. Its target is unknown. Findings and caveats of the study: Patients showed no significant difference from controls in CD8+ Simpson's diversity. Patients had twenty-nine CD8+ CDR3 sequences in common with controls (the shared set).

Genomic DNA constituted the template upon which TCR beta VDJ and CDR3 profiling was performed. TCRdb reprocessed the reads via MiXCR and lists one record per CDR3 protein. The sample consists of approximately 190,000 distinct CDR3 sequences, roughly half of them appearing once. This chain joins TRBV24-1 and TRBJ1-6, with a tentative D call TRBD1 (6 bases). The clonotype comes from a human donor with aplastic anemia. Sequenced: sorted CD4+, CD8+, or CD8+CD57+ T cells (not recorded which) from PBMCs. The CDR3 nucleotides are TGTGCCATCAAGAGACAGGTCGGCGATTCACCCCTCCACTTT. It translates to CAIKRQVGDSPLHF.